The 20 T cell receptor beta chains below were found in one sample sequenced in a study of blood T cells in healthy people across ages. The authors ran a second PCR of roughly 6 to 11 cycles using a sample-barcoded 5' primer and a J-beta primer mix. Each CDR3 protein is one row after TCRdb ran MiXCR on the 5' RACE reads. Of more than 650,000 distinct CDR3 sequences in the sample, 40% to 65% are singletons; the top ten hold 41%. The specimen sequenced was blood. These receptors all come from an elderly man in good health.

This clonotype appeared many times. V usage is TRBV28 and J usage is TRBJ2-3; D is unclear. Germline assignment: CDR1 MDHEN and CDR2 SYDVKM. This CDR3 is 14 amino acids long. Trimming removed 6 bases from V and 0 bases from J, with 10 bases in between. Written as DNA, the CDR3 is TGTGCCAGCAGCCCACGCGTAAGCACAGATACGCAGTATTTT. It yields the protein CASSPRVSTDTQYF. Full variable domain (rest looked up from reference TRBV28 and TRBJ2-3): DVKVTQSSRYLVKRTGEKVFLECVQDMDHENMFWYRQDPGLGLRLIYFSYDVKMKEKGDIPEGYSVSREKKERFSLILESASTNQTSMYLCASSPRVSTDTQYFGPGTRLTVL.

This clonotype has just a few counts. The chain uses TRBV27 and TRBJ1-4; D remains ambiguous. The CDR3 runs 12 residues. Germline assignment: CDR1 MNHEY and CDR2 SMNVEV (reference sequence). Trimming removed 8 bases from V and 8 bases from J, with 12 bases in between. CDR3 nucleotides: TGTGCCAGCGGCCGGGGTCGCGAAAAACTGTTTTTT. Translating it yields CASGRGREKLFF.

The V gene is TRBV6-5, the J gene TRBJ2-3; perhaps TRBD2 as D (6 bases). Germline CDR1 and CDR2: MNHEY and SVGAGI. With 0 bases removed from V and 6 bases from J, the gap between germline ends came to 10 bases. The CDR3 runs 14 residues. Here the CDR3 reads CASSYSASVDTQYF. CDR3 nucleotides: TGTGCCAGCAGTTACTCGGCTAGCGTGGATACGCAGTATTTT.

A few counts support this clonotype. The rearrangement uses TRBV7-2 and TRBJ2-1; 8 bases align to TRBD1. J gave up 4 bases and V 5 bases, and 10 bases lay outside the gene matches. Germline V gene lookup returns CDR1 SGHTA and CDR2 FQGNSA. This CDR3 has 16 amino acids. The DNA for the CDR3 is TGTGCCAGCAGCGCCCTGACAGGGGTTGGGTACAATGAGCAGTTCTTC. Protein: CASSALTGVGYNEQFF.

The J gene is TRBJ2-7, the V gene TRBV3-1; no definite D call. In germline, CDR1 is LGHDT, CDR2 YNNKEL (reference sequence). The V end was cut by 0 bases, the J end by 0 bases, with 15 bases between. This CDR3 is 17 amino acids long. DNA for the CDR3: TGTGCCAGCAGCCAAGATTTACCTGGGCCCTACTCCTACGAGCAGTACTTC. Its protein is CASSQDLPGPYSYEQYF.

J is TRBJ2-7 and V is TRBV7-2; D might be TRBD1 (6 bases). Germline V lookup: CDR1 SGHTA, CDR2 FQGNSA. V was trimmed by 1 base and J by 6 bases, leaving 16 bases between them. The CDR3 has 15 amino acids. The CDR3 here is CASSLDSRTGSEQYF. The CDR3 DNA reads TGTGCCAGCAGCTTAGATTCGAGAACAGGGTCCGAGCAGTACTTC.

The rearrangement links TRBV12-3 or TRBV12-4 to TRBJ2-7; the D gene is possibly TRBD1 (5 bases). Trimming removed 5 bases from V and 4 bases from J, with 12 bases in between. The CDR3 is 13 amino acids. In DNA form, the CDR3 reads TGTGCCAGCAGTCCAGGGTTCCCTTACGAGCAGTACTTC. Its protein is CASSPGFPYEQYF.

This clonotype was seen only a few times. The germline gene is not matched at one end of the junction; a read error may be the cause. The chain has TRBV20-1 and TRBJ2-1; TRBD2 matches at 8 bases. The CDR3 consists of 14 residues. Germline V lookup: CDR1 DFQATT, CDR2 SNEGSKA (reference sequence). In DNA form, the CDR3 reads TGCAGTGCTAGACGGAGCGGGAGCTACGATGAGCAGTTCTTC. Protein sequence: CSARRSGSYDEQFF.

V usage is TRBV5-1 and J usage is TRBJ2-1; TRBD1 aligns across 7 bases. The CDR3 length is 14 residues. J lost 6 bases, V lost 3 bases, and 6 bases had no gene match. CDR1 and CDR2 from the germline V gene are SGHRS and YFSETQ. CDR3 sequence: CASSSTGFGNEQFF. CDR3 in DNA: TGCGCCAGCAGCTCGACAGGGTTCGGCAATGAGCAGTTCTTC.

This clonotype was seen repeatedly, ten times or more. The chain has TRBV29-1 and TRBJ2-3; D perhaps matches TRBD2 (6 bases). The germline V gene encodes CDR1 SQVTM and CDR2 ANQGSEA. The length of the CDR3 is 13 residues. Trimming shortened V by 7 bases and J by 2 bases, and 13 bases separated the two germline ends. The CDR3 region has the DNA TGCAGCGCTGTCGAGGGACTCACAGATACGCAGTATTTT. Translation: CSAVEGLTDTQYF.

V gene TRBV9 combines with J gene TRBJ2-7; D possibly corresponds to TRBD1 (6 bases). V was shortened by 0 bases and J by 3 bases, with 13 bases between the two germline ends. In germline, CDR1 is SGDLS, CDR2 YYNGEE. The CDR3 extends over 15 amino acids. CDR3 sequence: CASSVGGGRGYEQYF. The CDR3 DNA follows: TGTGCCAGCAGCGTAGGAGGCGGCAGGGGCTACGAGCAGTACTTC.

V is TRBV9 and J is TRBJ2-3; D unclear. There are 13 residues in the CDR3. The V gene lost 4 bases and the J gene lost 3 bases, with 9 bases spanning the gap. CDR1 is SGDLS, CDR2 YYNGEE, per germline. CDR3 sequence reads: CASSTRRTDTQYF. The CDR3 DNA is TGTGCCAGCAGCACACGGCGGACAGATACGCAGTATTTT.

This clonotype was counted between two and nine times. The chain carries TRBV2 and TRBJ2-1; D may be TRBD2 (6 bases). Germline V gene sequence: CDR1 SNHLY, CDR2 FYNNEI. The CDR3 covers 14 residues. Trimming stripped 8 bases from V and 9 bases from J, with 20 bases between. The CDR3 DNA reads TGTGCCAGCGCGTCTTTGCGGGGATCGGGTGAGCAGTTCTTC. Encoded protein: CASASLRGSGEQFF. The entire variable domain, with the rest obtained from reference TRBV2 and TRBJ2-1, is as follows: EPEVTQTPSHQVTQMGQEVILRCVPISNHLYFYWYRQILGQKVEFLVSFYNNEISEKSEIFDDQFSVERPDGSNFTLKIRSTKLEDSAMYFCASASLRGSGEQFFGPGTRLTVL.

This clonotype was detected only a few times. The genes are TRBV29-1 and TRBJ2-7; 7 bases are shared with TRBD2. The CDR3 is made up of 13 amino acids. Germline CDR1 SQVTM, CDR2 ANQGSEA. V trimming: 4 bases; J trimming: 3 bases; junction bases outside the gene matches: 6. CDR3 amino acids: CSVGGGGGYEQYF. The CDR3, as DNA: TGCAGCGTTGGGGGGGGTGGGGGCTACGAGCAGTACTTC.

The chain is built from TRBV11-3 and TRBJ2-1; 7 bases agree with TRBD2. The ends lost 5 bases at V and 7 bases at J; junction bases unmatched: 14. The CDR3 has 16 amino acids. Looked up from germline, CDR1 is SGHNT and CDR2 is YENEEA. The CDR3 reads CASSPATSAYLNEQFF. Written as DNA, the CDR3 is TGTGCCAGCAGCCCCGCAACTAGCGCCTATCTTAATGAGCAGTTCTTC.

This clonotype has just a few counts. V is TRBV10-3 and J is TRBJ1-1, with D possibly TRBD1 on 5 matching bases. The CDR3 covers 14 residues. V lost 2 bases, J lost 11 bases, and 18 bases lay in between. The germline gives CDR1 ENHRY, CDR2 SYGVKD. The CDR3 DNA reads as TGTGCCATCAGTGAGCTCTCAGGGACCGGACGTGCTTTCTTT. Amino acids: CAISELSGTGRAFF.

The V and J genes are TRBV29-1 and TRBJ2-3, with 8 nucleotides matching TRBD2. The V segment lost 7 bases and the J segment 5 bases; nucleotides outside the gene matches: 17. Per germline, CDR1 SQVTM and CDR2 ANQGSEA. CDR3 length: 16 residues. Here the CDR3 reads CSGDERERGARDTQYF. The CDR3 DNA reads TGCAGCGGAGACGAGCGGGAGCGCGGAGCACGAGATACGCAGTATTTT.

The rearrangement joins TRBV5-1 to TRBJ2-1; D is uncertain. The V end was cut by 3 bases, the J end by 4 bases, with 8 bases between. Germline V lookup: CDR1 SGHRS, CDR2 YFSETQ. This CDR3 is 13 amino acids long. The CDR3 DNA reads TGCGCCAGCAGCTCGGTAGGATACAATGAGCAGTTCTTC. Translating it yields CASSSVGYNEQFF. Supplemented by reference TRBV5-1 and TRBJ2-1, the full variable domain reads KAGVTQTPRYLIKTRGQQVTLSCSPISGHRSVSWYQQTPGQGLQFLFEYFSETQRNKGNFPGRFSGRQFSNSRSEMNVSTLELGDSALYLCASSSVGYNEQFFGPGTRLTVL.

This chain uses TRBV6-2 or TRBV6-3 with TRBJ2-7; tentatively, D is TRBD2 (6 bases). The ends were cut back, 6 bases at V and 0 bases at J, with 12 bases in the middle. The CDR3 runs to 14 residues. Germline lookup yields CDR1 MNHEY and CDR2 SVGEGT. CDR3 sequence (DNA): TGTGCCAGCAGGGCCTTCGGGGGCTCCTACGAGCAGTACTTC. It yields the protein CASRAFGGSYEQYF.

CDR3 amino acids: CASSGSGTSGPLSTDTQYF. The DNA for the CDR3 is TGTGCCAGCAGCGGCTCCGGGACTAGCGGCCCCCTTAGCACAGATACGCAGTATTTT. This chain connects TRBV4-2 to TRBJ2-3, with 11 bases lining up with TRBD2. CDR1 LGHNA and CDR2 YNFKEQ come from the germline V gene. The junction had 13 bases not matched to a gene; V was cut back by 5 bases and J by 0 bases. The CDR3 loop spans 19 amino acids.